The 17 T cell receptor beta chains below come from one sample, sequenced in a study of early T cells in non-severe SARS-CoV-2 infection (dated by TCRdb to the early 2020s). The library was produced with 5' RACE. The instrument was a NextSeq 500. The public reads were quality trimmed at Q25 with fastp and then assembled into clones with MiXCR by TCRdb, keeping productive beta chains. Every CDR3 protein is listed once, alongside the most common genes and DNA of its rows. Within this sample are 74,000 or so distinct CDR3 sequences, with 9.5% to 15% of them counted one time only. The ten most abundant clones make up about 1.1% of the sample. The sequenced sample was whole blood. These receptors all stem from an adult who was a healthcare worker with PCR-confirmed SARS-CoV-2 infection or an uninfected control (not recorded which).

This clonotype was observed a few times. V gene TRBV24-1 combines with J gene TRBJ2-1; D remains ambiguous. Trimming removed 5 bases from V and 10 bases from J, with 8 bases in between. Germline CDR1 and CDR2: KGHDR and SFDVKD. The CDR3 runs to 11 residues. The CDR3 protein is CATSALGEQFF. For the CDR3, the DNA is TGTGCCACCAGTGCCCTGGGCGAGCAGTTCTTC.

A few counts support this clonotype. The V call is TRBV5-4, the J call TRBJ2-7, with no clear D. Trimming pared 0 bases from V and 0 bases from J, leaving 10 bases between. Germline CDR1 is SGHNT and CDR2 is YYREEE (reference sequence). The CDR3 is 15 amino acids. CDR3 in amino acids: CASSLAVDTSYEQYF. The CDR3 DNA sequence: TGTGCCAGCAGCTTGGCGGTCGACACCTCCTACGAGCAGTACTTC.

The rearrangement joins TRBV6-5 to TRBJ1-2, with D unresolved. Trimming took off 2 bases at V and 3 bases at J, with 7 bases between the two ends. Germline loops: CDR1 MNHEY, CDR2 SVGAGI. The CDR3 covers 13 residues. The CDR3 protein is CASSYGQYYGYTF. The CDR3 DNA reads TGTGCCAGCAGTTACGGGCAGTACTATGGCTACACCTTC.

This clonotype was found many times. The V call is TRBV7-9, the J call TRBJ2-5; tentative D call: TRBD2 (7 bases). The germline CDR1 and CDR2 sequences are SEHNR and FQNEAQ (reference sequence). The CDR3 is 14 amino acids. The V and J ends lost 3 bases and 5 bases respectively, with 13 bases between them. The CDR3 here is CASSFRGAVETQYF. DNA for the CDR3: TGTGCCAGCAGCTTCCGGGGGGCGGTGGAGACCCAGTACTTC.

Note on this clonotype: The germline gene is not matched at one end of the junction; a read error may be the cause. The chain uses TRBV29-1 and TRBJ1-2; TRBD1 might be the D (6 bases). Germline loops: CDR1 SQVTM, CDR2 ANQGSEA. CDR3 length: 13 residues. CDR3 sequence reads: CSVGTGWNYDYTF. Here the CDR3 DNA reads TGCAGCGTTGGTACAGGGTGGAACTATGACTACACCTTC.

As to this clonotype: The junction departs from germline at one end; a sequencing error may be responsible. The chain combines TRBV6-4 with TRBJ2-1; D possibly corresponds to TRBD2 (5 bases). Germline CDR1 and CDR2: MRHNA and SNTAGT. This CDR3 is 16 amino acids long. This CDR3 reads CASSVFSGNSYKEQFF. DNA for the CDR3: TGTGCCAGCAGTGTCTTTTCGGGGAACTCCTACAAAGAGCAGTTCTTC.

This rearrangement joins TRBV20-1 to TRBJ1-1, with D hard to call. The CDR3 covers 12 residues. Germline-derived CDR1 and CDR2 are DFQATT and SNEGSKA (reference sequence). Trimming took off 1 base at V and 2 bases at J, with 5 bases between the two ends. CDR3 region: CSARGPNTEAFF. The CDR3 nucleotides read TGCAGTGCTAGAGGGCCAAACACTGAAGCTTTCTTT.

The chain carries TRBV2 and TRBJ1-5, with 8 bases lining up with TRBD1. V shed 7 bases, J shed 2 bases, and the junction held 7 bases outside the gene matches. The germline V gene has CDR1 SNHLY and CDR2 FYNNEI. There are 15 residues in the CDR3. The CDR3 nucleotides read TGTGCCAGCACCGAGACGGACAGGGGCAATCAGCCCCAGCATTTT. It encodes CASTETDRGNQPQHF.

In this sample, this clonotype turned up many times. The chain is built from TRBV18 and TRBJ1-1; D unclear. CDR3 size: 12 residues. CDR1 is KGHSH and CDR2 is LQKENI in the germline V gene. Trimming took 5 bases from V and 8 from J, leaving 12 bases between them. The CDR3 DNA follows: TGTGCCAGCTCATCGTCTCAGAAGGAAGCTTTCTTT. Translation gives CASSSSQKEAFF.

This clonotype appeared a few times. V usage is TRBV27 and J usage is TRBJ1-1; no clear D gene. V lost 4 bases and J 1 base, leaving 16 bases between the germline ends. CDR3 length: 16 residues. Per germline, CDR1 MNHEY and CDR2 SMNVEV (reference sequence). This chain's CDR3 is CASSYLSRRENTEAFF. The CDR3, as DNA: TGTGCCAGCAGTTACCTATCAAGGCGGGAGAACACTGAAGCTTTCTTT.

This chain joins TRBV28 and TRBJ2-7; the match to TRBD1 covers 9 bases. J was trimmed by 7 bases and V by 6 bases; bases with no gene match: 13. The CDR3 extends over 15 amino acids. CDR1 and CDR2 from the germline V gene are MDHEN and SYDVKM. This CDR3 reads CASRGVRTGVLEQYF. The CDR3 coding sequence is TGTGCCAGCAGAGGCGTGAGGACAGGGGTCTTAGAGCAGTACTTC.

The genes are TRBV14 and TRBJ2-3; D ambiguous. Trimming removed 6 bases from V and 0 bases from J, with 7 bases in between. Germline assignment: CDR1 SGHDN and CDR2 FVKESK. The CDR3 runs to 13 residues. CDR3: CASSLRSTDTQYF. Written as DNA, the CDR3 is TGTGCCAGCAGTCTACGTAGCACAGATACGCAGTATTTT.

This clonotype was counted a few times. The V call is TRBV28, the J call TRBJ1-2; D perhaps matches TRBD1 (6 bases). Germline V gene lookup returns CDR1 MDHEN and CDR2 SYDVKM. The V end was cut by 6 bases, the J end by 4 bases, with 18 bases between. CDR3 length: 15 amino acids. This chain's CDR3 is CASSQSRGATYGYTF. DNA of the CDR3: TGTGCCAGCAGCCAGTCCCGGGGGGCTACCTATGGCTACACCTTC.

This clonotype has at least ten counts. The gene calls are TRBV2 and TRBJ2-1; 8 bases align to TRBD2. CDR1 is SNHLY, CDR2 FYNNEI, per germline. This CDR3 has 16 residues. V shed 0 bases and J 6 bases; nucleotides not matched to a gene: 7. The CDR3 spells CASSEAGSGGRNEQFF. DNA of the CDR3: TGTGCCAGCAGTGAAGCGGGGAGCGGGGGTCGCAATGAGCAGTTCTTC.

This sequence joins TRBV24-1 and TRBJ1-2; D is ambiguous. Trimming pared 2 bases from V and 3 bases from J, leaving 9 bases between. CDR3 size: 14 residues. Per the germline V gene, CDR1 is KGHDR and CDR2 is SFDVKD. This CDR3 is CATSDSRGHYGYTF. In DNA form, the CDR3 reads TGTGCCACCAGTGATTCTAGAGGTCACTATGGCTACACCTTC.

This clonotype occurred many times. The CDR3 nucleotides read TGCGCCAGCAGCCTCCGGGACAGCCAACTGGGGGAGACCCAGTACTTC. Translated: CASSLRDSQLGETQYF. The chain uses TRBV4-1 and TRBJ2-5; 7 positions agree with TRBD1. Trimming took 4 bases from V and 5 from J; bases not matched to a gene: 13. CDR3 size: 16 residues. Germline V CDR1 and CDR2: MGHRA, YSYEKL.

This clonotype was counted at least ten times. The V gene is TRBV30, the J gene TRBJ1-5, with D possibly being TRBD1 (6 bases). The CDR3 totals 15 residues. From germline, CDR1 is GTSNPN and CDR2 SVGIG (reference sequence). Between the trimmed V and J ends, which lost 2 bases and 7 bases, there was a span of 18 bases. This CDR3 is CAWSPQPGGSQPQHF. CDR3 bases: TGTGCCTGGAGTCCCCAGCCGGGGGGCAGCCAGCCCCAGCATTTT.